These 29 T cell receptor beta chains were sequenced from one sample in a study of stem cell transplantation in POMP-related autoinflammatory disease. TCRdb's table, derived via immunoSEQ multiplex PCR, lists solely in-frame clones and lacks some. The repertoire holds about 4,900 clones, with roughly 90% as singletons. The sequences come from CD8+ T cells from PBMCs, collected after stem cell transplantation. The source of these receptors is a human patient with POMP-related autoinflammation and immune dysregulation (PRAID). Some T cells may be transferred from the graft donor.

This sequence joins TRBV27 and TRBJ2-5, with 11 bases lining up with TRBD2. With V trimmed by 5 bases and J by 4 bases, 3 bases remained unmatched. The CDR3 has 14 amino acids. Germline V gene sequence: CDR1 MNHEY, CDR2 SMNVEV (reference sequence). CDR3 protein: CASSPGLAGETQYF. DNA of the CDR3: TGTGCCAGCAGTCCCGGACTAGCGGGAGAGACCCAGTACTTC.

This clone was observed a few times. The chain couples TRBV27 to TRBJ1-5; TRBD1 agrees at 7 bases. In germline, CDR1 is MNHEY, CDR2 SMNVEV (reference sequence). The CDR3 loop spans 14 amino acids. The trim removed 5 bases at V and 7 bases at J, leaving 8 bases unmatched. The CDR3 nucleotides are TGTGCCAGCAGTATCGACAGGGCGGGCCAGCCCCAGCATTTT. Translated, it gives CASSIDRAGQPQHF.

This clone was seen a handful of times. The V call is TRBV29-1, the J call TRBJ2-1; a weak D match, TRBD2 (5 bases). The V and J ends lost 6 bases and 8 bases respectively, with 11 bases between them. The CDR3 spans 11 residues. CDR1 is SQVTM, CDR2 ANQGSEA, per germline. The CDR3 DNA is TGCAGCGTGATACTAGACTATGAGCAGTTCTTC. This translates into CSVILDYEQFF.

The rearrangement links TRBV25-1 to TRBJ1-1, with no clear D. Germline V gene lookup returns CDR1 MGHDK and CDR2 SYGVNS. The CDR3 runs 16 residues. Trimming removed 0 bases from V and 1 base from J, with 12 bases in between. The CDR3 nucleotides are TGTGCCAGCAGTGAATATGCCTCTTCGGAGAACACTGAAGCTTTCTTT. Translation gives CASSEYASSENTEAFF.

The chain couples TRBV10-3 to TRBJ2-3, with D possibly matching TRBD1 (5 bases). CDR1 ENHRY and CDR2 SYGVKD come from the germline V gene. The CDR3 totals 14 residues. V lost 9 bases, J lost 1 base, and 14 bases lay in between. The CDR3 reads CAISQGIGTDTQYF. The CDR3 DNA reads TGTGCCATTAGCCAGGGAATTGGCACAGATACGCAGTATTTT.

The chain carries TRBV6-2 or TRBV6-3 and TRBJ2-2, with 7 bases fitting TRBD2. This CDR3 comprises 17 residues. CDR1 and CDR2 (germline): MNHEY, SVGEGT. Trimming cost V 5 bases and J 0 bases; bases outside gene matches: 9. The CDR3 bases are TGTGCCAGCAGTCGTATCGCGGGAGCTTCGAACACCGGGGAGCTGTTTTTT. Protein sequence: CASSRIAGASNTGELFF.

The CDR3 spells CAWSMGYSYEQYF. The CDR3 nucleotides read TGTGCCTGGAGTATGGGATACTCCTACGAGCAGTACTTC. This sequence joins TRBV30 and TRBJ2-7, with D unresolved. The germline V gene has CDR1 GTSNPN and CDR2 SVGIG (reference sequence). The CDR3 length is 13 residues. Trimming took 2 bases from V and 0 from J, leaving 8 bases between them.

The rearrangement uses TRBV5-4 and TRBJ1-2, with 7 bases fitting TRBD1. Germline CDR1 reads SGHNT; CDR2 reads YYREEE (reference sequence). V gave up 5 bases and J gave up 0 bases; unmatched junction bases: 16. There are 18 residues in the CDR3. The CDR3 nucleotides are TGTGCCAGCAGTAGGACACCCCCAGGGGGACAAGCTAACTATGGCTACACCTTC. Translated, it gives CASSRTPPGGQANYGYTF.

This chain uses TRBV25-1 with TRBJ2-1; 11 nucleotides agree with TRBD2. Germline V lookup: CDR1 MGHDK, CDR2 SYGVNS. V dropped 2 bases and J dropped 10; count of bases not matched to a gene: 13. The CDR3 has 17 amino acids. CDR3 in DNA: TGTGCCAGCAGTGAAGCCACTAGCGGGAGTTCATGGGGAGAGCAGTTCTTC. It specifies CASSEATSGSSWGEQFF.

This clone was counted once. The chain couples TRBV7-9 to TRBJ2-5; tentatively, D is TRBD1 or TRBD2 (5 bases each). Trimming took 5 bases from V and 0 from J, leaving 13 bases between them. Germline CDR1 reads SEHNR; CDR2 reads FQNEAQ (reference sequence). The CDR3 has 15 residues. The CDR3 is CASSRPRGDQETQYF. The CDR3 DNA is TGTGCCAGCAGCCGACCTCGAGGGGACCAAGAGACCCAGTACTTC.

This chain uses TRBV6-2 or TRBV6-3 with TRBJ2-1; no definite D call. The CDR3 is 15 residues long. Deletions cut 4 bases from V and 2 bases from J, with 12 bases between. Germline assignment: CDR1 MNHEY and CDR2 SVGEGT. CDR3 nucleotide sequence: TGTGCCAGCAGTTTACCGGGCCTTGCCTACAATGAGCAGTTCTTC. Amino acid sequence: CASSLPGLAYNEQFF.

V is TRBV28 and J is TRBJ2-1, with 7 positions matching TRBD2. The CDR3 spans 17 residues. V lost 4 bases and J lost 0; bases outside the gene matches: 9. The germline CDR1 and CDR2 sequences are MDHEN and SYDVKM. CDR3 protein: CASSSAGPSGSYNEQFF. In DNA, the CDR3 is TGTGCCAGCAGTTCCGCCGGGCCTAGCGGCTCCTACAATGAGCAGTTCTTC.

The rearrangement uses TRBV9 and TRBJ2-2; D call uncertain. CDR3 length: 12 residues. The V gene's germline CDR1 is SGDLS and CDR2 YYNGEE. V was shortened by 3 bases and J by 1 base, with 1 base between the two germline ends. CDR3 sequence reads: CASSGNTGELFF. In DNA, the CDR3 is TGTGCCAGCAGCGGGAACACCGGGGAGCTGTTTTTT.

The J gene is TRBJ2-2, the V gene TRBV7-2; D remains unclear. CDR3 length: 13 amino acids. V lost 5 bases to trimming and J lost 5 bases, with 9 bases between them. Germline V gives CDR1 SGHTA, CDR2 FQGNSA. The CDR3 DNA is TGTGCCAGCAGCGATCCGACTACCGGGGAGCTGTTTTTT. This gives the protein CASSDPTTGELFF.

The chain carries TRBV7-6 and TRBJ2-1; D might be TRBD1 or TRBD2, each matching 5 bases. The germline CDR1 and CDR2 sequences are SGHVS and FNYEAQ. The CDR3 is 16 residues long. Trimming took 5 bases from V and 5 from J, leaving 19 bases between them. The CDR3 DNA reads TGTGCCAGCAGCCCAGGACCCTACGGGACCAACAATGAGCAGTTCTTC. Translated, it gives CASSPGPYGTNNEQFF.

This chain uses TRBV24-1 with TRBJ2-7; the D gene is possibly TRBD1 (5 bases). CDR1 is KGHDR and CDR2 is SFDVKD in the germline V gene. Trimming stripped 9 bases from V and 0 bases from J, with 11 bases between. The length of the CDR3 is 13 residues. The chain's CDR3 is CATGADNSYEQYF. Written as DNA, the CDR3 is TGTGCCACCGGCGCGGACAACTCCTACGAGCAGTACTTC.

The J gene is TRBJ2-7, the V gene TRBV19; D may be TRBD2 (5 bases). The CDR3 has 13 amino acids. Per germline, CDR1 LNHDA and CDR2 SQIVND (reference sequence). Trimming cost V 3 bases and J 5 bases, with 11 bases left between them. Written as DNA, the CDR3 is TGTGCCAGTAGTATCATGGGGAGCAACGAGCAGTACTTC. It specifies CASSIMGSNEQYF.

The V gene is TRBV19, the J gene TRBJ2-7, with D possibly called TRBD1 or TRBD2 (6 bases each). The germline CDR1 and CDR2 sequences are LNHDA and SQIVND (reference sequence). Deletions cut 3 bases from V and 3 bases from J, with 12 bases between. This CDR3 has 14 amino acids. The CDR3 coding sequence is TGTGCCAGTAGTATTGAGGGGGGCAGCTACGAGCAGTACTTC. It specifies CASSIEGGSYEQYF.

The gene calls are TRBV11-2 and TRBJ2-5; D not resolved. Germline V gives CDR1 SGHAT, CDR2 FQNNGV. The CDR3 covers 12 residues. V was trimmed by 1 base and J by 5 bases, leaving 5 bases between them. The CDR3 region is CASSLGAETQYF. The CDR3 DNA follows: TGTGCCAGCAGCTTAGGGGCCGAGACCCAGTACTTC.

The chain is built from TRBV28 and TRBJ1-4, with a tentative D call TRBD1 (6 bases). Germline CDR1 MDHEN, CDR2 SYDVKM. The germline V and J ends were trimmed by 5 bases and 8 bases, with 21 bases remaining between them. The CDR3 spans 16 residues. The DNA of the CDR3 is TGTGCCAGCAGTAACGAGGGGGAGGGGGAATCGGAAAAACTGTTTTTT. It translates to CASSNEGEGESEKLFF.

Comments on this clone: The same CDR3 can be traced to other DNA sequences in this sample. The rearrangement uses TRBV6-4 and TRBJ2-7, with TRBD1 matching over 9 bases. This CDR3 spans 14 amino acids. The V gene end was trimmed by 3 bases and the J gene end by 0 bases; junction bases not matched to a gene: 0. CDR1 and CDR2 from the germline V gene are MRHNA and SNTAGT. The CDR3 sequence: CASSETGGSYEQYF. The CDR3 DNA follows: TGTGCCAGCAGTGAGACAGGGGGCTCCTACGAGCAGTACTTC.

CDR3 DNA sequence: TGCAGCGTTGAAGACGGGCCACCAAGAACCGGGGAGCTGTTTTTT. Translation: CSVEDGPPRTGELFF. The J gene is TRBJ2-2, the V gene TRBV29-1; D not resolved. The V end was cut by 0 bases, the J end by 5 bases, with 13 bases between. From germline, CDR1 is SQVTM and CDR2 ANQGSEA. This CDR3 contains 15 residues.

The V gene is TRBV9, the J gene TRBJ2-1; 8 bases fit TRBD2. From germline, CDR1 is SGDLS and CDR2 YYNGEE. Trimming cost V 2 bases and J 5 bases; bases outside gene matches: 6. This CDR3 has 15 amino acids. The CDR3 coding sequence is TGTGCCAGCAGCGTTTCCGGGACTAGTAACAATGAGCAGTTCTTC. Protein product: CASSVSGTSNNEQFF.

J is TRBJ1-1 and V is TRBV7-9, with D uncertain. The ends were cut back, 5 bases at V and 2 bases at J, with 18 bases in the middle. Per germline, CDR1 SEHNR and CDR2 FQNEAQ (reference sequence). This CDR3 region has 16 residues. CDR3 nucleotides: TGTGCCAGCAGCGACGCAATACCCACACAAAACACTGAAGCTTTCTTT. Its translation is CASSDAIPTQNTEAFF.

V usage is TRBV7-9 and J usage is TRBJ2-1; TRBD2 matches 12 bases. This CDR3 contains 16 residues. Germline CDR1 is SEHNR and CDR2 is FQNEAQ (reference sequence). Losses at the gene ends were 1 base for V and 10 bases for J; bases not matched to a gene: 8. The CDR3: CASSLDLAGGLREQFF. The CDR3 region has the DNA TGTGCCAGCAGCTTAGACCTAGCGGGAGGGCTCCGGGAGCAGTTCTTC.

The genes are TRBV18 and TRBJ2-2; D possibly corresponds to TRBD2 (5 bases). The CDR3 covers 14 residues. The germline CDR1 and CDR2 sequences are KGHSH and LQKENI. V was cut by 3 bases and J by 6 bases, with 11 bases left in between. CDR3 bases: TGTGCCAGCTCACCCCCCTACGGGGCCGGGGAGCTGTTTTTT. This codes for CASSPPYGAGELFF.

The chain has TRBV29-1 and TRBJ2-6; D is undetermined. The CDR3 has 13 residues. V lost 7 bases and J lost 4, with 11 bases in between. Germline V gene data show CDR1 as SQVTM and CDR2 as ANQGSEA. The CDR3 sequence is CSGWIAGANVLTF. The CDR3 coding sequence is TGCAGCGGGTGGATTGCCGGGGCCAACGTCCTGACTTTC.

The V call is TRBV6-5, the J call TRBJ2-7; weak D call: TRBD1 (5 bases). Trimming shortened V by 0 bases and J by 2 bases, and 14 bases separated the two germline ends. The germline gives CDR1 MNHEY, CDR2 SVGAGI. CDR3 size: 16 residues. CDR3 in DNA: TGTGCCAGCAGTTACTCGGTCCGGCAGGGCCCCTACGAGCAGTACTTC. Translated: CASSYSVRQGPYEQYF.

The rearrangement uses TRBV2 and TRBJ1-2, with 11 bases matching TRBD1. The CDR3 is 13 amino acids. The germline gives CDR1 SNHLY, CDR2 FYNNEI. J lost 5 bases, V lost 10 bases, and 6 bases had no gene match. CDR3 nucleotide sequence: TGTGCCATCCGGACAGGGGGCGGGTATGGCTACACCTTC. This codes for CAIRTGGGYGYTF. Complete variable domain (other parts from reference TRBV2 and TRBJ1-2): EPEVTQTPSHQVTQMGQEVILRCVPISNHLYFYWYRQILGQKVEFLVSFYNNEISEKSEIFDDQFSVERPDGSNFTLKIRSTKLEDSAMYFCAIRTGGGYGYTFGSGTRLTVV.